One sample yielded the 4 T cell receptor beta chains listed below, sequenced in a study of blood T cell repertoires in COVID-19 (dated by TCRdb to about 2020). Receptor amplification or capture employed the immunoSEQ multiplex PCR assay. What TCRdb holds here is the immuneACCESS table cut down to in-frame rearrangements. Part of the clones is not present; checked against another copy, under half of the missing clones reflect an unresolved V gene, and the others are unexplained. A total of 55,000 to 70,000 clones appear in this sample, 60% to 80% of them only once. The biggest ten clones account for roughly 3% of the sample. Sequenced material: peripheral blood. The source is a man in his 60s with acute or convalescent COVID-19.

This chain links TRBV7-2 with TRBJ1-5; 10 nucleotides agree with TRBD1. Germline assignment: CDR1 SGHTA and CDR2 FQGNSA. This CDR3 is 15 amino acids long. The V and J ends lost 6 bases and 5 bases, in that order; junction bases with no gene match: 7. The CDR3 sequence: CASSRDRGLDQPQHF. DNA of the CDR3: TGTGCCAGCAGTCGGGACAGGGGCTTAGATCAGCCCCAGCATTTT. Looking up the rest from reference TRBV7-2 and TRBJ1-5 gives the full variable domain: GAGVSQSPSNKVTEKGKDVELRCDPISGHTALYWYRQSLGQGLEFLIYFQGNSAPDKSGLPSDRFSAERTGGSVSTLTIQRTQQEDSAVYLCASSRDRGLDQPQHFGDGTRLSIL.

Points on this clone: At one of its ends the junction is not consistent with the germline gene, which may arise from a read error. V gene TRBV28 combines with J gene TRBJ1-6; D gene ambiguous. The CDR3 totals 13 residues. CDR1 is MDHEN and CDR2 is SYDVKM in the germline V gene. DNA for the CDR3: TGTGCCACCCGGGAGGTGGAAAATTCACCCCCCCACTTT. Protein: CATREVENSPPHF.

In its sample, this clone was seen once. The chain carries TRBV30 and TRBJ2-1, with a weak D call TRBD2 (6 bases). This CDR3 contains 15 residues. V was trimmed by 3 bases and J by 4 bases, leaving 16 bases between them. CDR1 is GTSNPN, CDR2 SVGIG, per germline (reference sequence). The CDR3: CAWSRTGGSYNEQFF. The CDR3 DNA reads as TGTGCCTGGAGCCGAACTGGGGGGTCATACAATGAGCAGTTCTTC.

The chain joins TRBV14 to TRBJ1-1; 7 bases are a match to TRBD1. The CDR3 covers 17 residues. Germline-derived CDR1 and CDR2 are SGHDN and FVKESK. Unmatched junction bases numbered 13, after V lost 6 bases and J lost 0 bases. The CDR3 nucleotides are TGTGCCAGCAGGCGTCTTGGGGACAGAAGCATGAACACTGAAGCTTTCTTT. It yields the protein CASRRLGDRSMNTEAFF. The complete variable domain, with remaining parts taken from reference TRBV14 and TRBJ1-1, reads EAGVTQFPSHSVIEKGQTVTLRCDPISGHDNLYWYRRVMGKEIKFLLHFVKESKQDESGMPNNRFLAERTGGTYSTLKVQPAELEDSGVYFCASRRLGDRSMNTEAFFGQGTRLTVV.